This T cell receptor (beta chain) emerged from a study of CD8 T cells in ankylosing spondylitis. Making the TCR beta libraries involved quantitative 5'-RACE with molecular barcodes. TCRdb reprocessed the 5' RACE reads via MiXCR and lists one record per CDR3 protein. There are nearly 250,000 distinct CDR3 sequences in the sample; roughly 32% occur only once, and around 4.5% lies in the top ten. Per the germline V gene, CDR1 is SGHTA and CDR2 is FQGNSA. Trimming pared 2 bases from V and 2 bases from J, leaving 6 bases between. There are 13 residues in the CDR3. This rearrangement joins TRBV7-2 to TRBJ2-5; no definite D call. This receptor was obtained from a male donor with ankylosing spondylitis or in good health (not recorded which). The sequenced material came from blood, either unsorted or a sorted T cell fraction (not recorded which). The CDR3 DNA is TGTGCCAGCAGCTTACATGTACAAGAGACCCAGTACTTC. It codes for CASSLHVQETQYF.